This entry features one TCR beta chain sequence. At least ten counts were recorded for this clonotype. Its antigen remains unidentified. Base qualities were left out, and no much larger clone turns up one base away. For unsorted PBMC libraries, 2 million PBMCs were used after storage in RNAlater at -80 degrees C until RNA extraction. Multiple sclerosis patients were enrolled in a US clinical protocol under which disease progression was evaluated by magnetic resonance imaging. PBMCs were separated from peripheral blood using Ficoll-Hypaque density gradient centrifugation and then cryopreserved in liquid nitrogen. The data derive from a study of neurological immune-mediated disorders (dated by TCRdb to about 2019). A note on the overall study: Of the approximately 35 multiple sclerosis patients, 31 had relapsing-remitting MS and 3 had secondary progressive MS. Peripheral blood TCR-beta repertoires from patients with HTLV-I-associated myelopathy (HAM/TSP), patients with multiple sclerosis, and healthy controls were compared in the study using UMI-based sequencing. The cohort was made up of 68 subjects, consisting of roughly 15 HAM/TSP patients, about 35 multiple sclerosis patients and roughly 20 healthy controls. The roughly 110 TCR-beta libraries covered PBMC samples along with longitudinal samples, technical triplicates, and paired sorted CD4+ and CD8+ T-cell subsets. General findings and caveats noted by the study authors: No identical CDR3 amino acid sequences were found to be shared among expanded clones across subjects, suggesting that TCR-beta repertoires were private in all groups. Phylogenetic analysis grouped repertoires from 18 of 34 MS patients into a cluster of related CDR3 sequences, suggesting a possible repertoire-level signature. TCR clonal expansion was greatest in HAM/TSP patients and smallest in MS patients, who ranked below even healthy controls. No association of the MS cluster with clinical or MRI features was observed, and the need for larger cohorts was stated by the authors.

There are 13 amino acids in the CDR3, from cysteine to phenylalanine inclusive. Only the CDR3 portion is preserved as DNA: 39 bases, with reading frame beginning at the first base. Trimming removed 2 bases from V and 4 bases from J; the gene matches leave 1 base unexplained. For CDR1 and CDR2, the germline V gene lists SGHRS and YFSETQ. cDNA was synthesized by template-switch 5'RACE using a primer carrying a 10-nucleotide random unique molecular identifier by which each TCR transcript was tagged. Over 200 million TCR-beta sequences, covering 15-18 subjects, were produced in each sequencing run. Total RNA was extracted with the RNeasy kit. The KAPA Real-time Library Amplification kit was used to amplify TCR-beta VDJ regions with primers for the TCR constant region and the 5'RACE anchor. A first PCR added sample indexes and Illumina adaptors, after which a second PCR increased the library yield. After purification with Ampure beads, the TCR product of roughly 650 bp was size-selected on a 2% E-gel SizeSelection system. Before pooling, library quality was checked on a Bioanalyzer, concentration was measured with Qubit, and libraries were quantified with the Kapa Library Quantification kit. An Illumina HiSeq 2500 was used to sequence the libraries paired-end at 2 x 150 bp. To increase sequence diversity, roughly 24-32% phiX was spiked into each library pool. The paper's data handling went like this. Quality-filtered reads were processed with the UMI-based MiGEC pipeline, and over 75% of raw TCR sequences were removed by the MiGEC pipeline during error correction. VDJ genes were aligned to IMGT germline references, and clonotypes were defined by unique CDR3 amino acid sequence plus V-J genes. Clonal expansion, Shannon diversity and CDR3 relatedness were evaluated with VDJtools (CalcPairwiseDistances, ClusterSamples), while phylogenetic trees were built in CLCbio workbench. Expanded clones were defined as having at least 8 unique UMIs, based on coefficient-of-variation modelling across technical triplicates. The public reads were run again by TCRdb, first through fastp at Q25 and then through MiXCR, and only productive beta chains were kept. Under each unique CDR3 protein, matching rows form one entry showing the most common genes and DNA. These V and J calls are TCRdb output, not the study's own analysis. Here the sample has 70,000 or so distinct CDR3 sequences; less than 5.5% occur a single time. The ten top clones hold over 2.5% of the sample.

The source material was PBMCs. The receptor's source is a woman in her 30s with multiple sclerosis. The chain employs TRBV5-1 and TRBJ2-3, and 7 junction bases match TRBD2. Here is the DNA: TGCGCCAGCAGCTTCGGGGGGTCAGATACGCAGTATTTT. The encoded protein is CASSFGGSDTQYF.